The T cell receptor (beta chain) under discussion was sequenced for a study of T cell repertoires in cytomegalovirus infection. Study background: Based on public TCR beta signatures, there were indications of CMV infection and of a matching HLA type.

TCRdb processed the reads anew with MiXCR; each CDR3 protein has one entry. The sample holds 250,000 or so distinct CDR3 sequences, more than 15% seen once. Findings of the study overall: Predominance within the ex vivo response was attributable to HLA-C-restricted CMV-specific TCR beta clonotypes. Public TCR beta family frequency separated CMV-and-HLA carriers, including in an independent cohort.

Concerning this clonotype itself: The antigen remains undetermined.

V lost 5 bases and J 8 bases, leaving 9 bases between the germline ends. Germline assignment: CDR1 MNHNS and CDR2 SASEGT. CDR3 length: 11 residues. This chain connects TRBV6-1 to TRBJ1-1; no definite D call. The sequence derives from a human donor in good health (CMV status not recorded). Some clones in this sample may be carry-over from other donors' samples. Source material: CD8+ T cells from PBMCs. In nucleotides, the CDR3 is TGTGCCAGCAGTTACGCCAGAGAAGCTTTCTTT. Protein product: CASSYAREAFF.